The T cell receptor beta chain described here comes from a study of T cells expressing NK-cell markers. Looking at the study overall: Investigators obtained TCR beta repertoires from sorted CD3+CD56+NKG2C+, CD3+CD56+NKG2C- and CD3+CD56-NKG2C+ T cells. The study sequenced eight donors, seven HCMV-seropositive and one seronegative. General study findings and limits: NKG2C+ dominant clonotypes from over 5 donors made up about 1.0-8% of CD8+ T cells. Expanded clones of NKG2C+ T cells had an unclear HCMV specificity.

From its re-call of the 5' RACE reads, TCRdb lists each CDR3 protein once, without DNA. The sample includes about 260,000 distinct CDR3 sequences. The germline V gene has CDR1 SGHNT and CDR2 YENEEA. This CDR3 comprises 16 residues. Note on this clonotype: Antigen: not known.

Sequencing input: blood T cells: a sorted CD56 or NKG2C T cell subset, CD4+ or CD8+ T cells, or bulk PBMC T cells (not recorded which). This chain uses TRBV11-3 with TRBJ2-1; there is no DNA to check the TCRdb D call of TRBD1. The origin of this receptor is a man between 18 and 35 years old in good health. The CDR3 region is CASSPGSAVSYNEQFF.